The rows below give T cell receptor beta chains drawn from one sample of a study of T cells in Graves' hyperthyroidism and ophthalmopathy. TCRdb independently ran MiXCR on the multiplex PCR reads; one entry per CDR3 protein. The sample lists about 600,000 distinct CDR3 sequences, around 15% occurring once. The sample consisted of blood. The receptors stem from a woman between 50 and 59 years old with Graves' ophthalmopathy. Both conserved end residues are part of each CDR3. The D gene is left open where the match is weak. Expanded clones are given a class, and other clones once, few, many or no size at all.

clone_size j_call d_call v_call cdr3_nt cdr3_aa
many TRBJ2-3 NA TRBV11-2 TGTGCCAGCAGCTTAGCCCTTACGCGGGGAACAGATACGCAGTATTTT CASSLALTRGTDTQYF
many TRBJ2-6 NA TRBV20-1 TGCAGTGCTGAAAGCCGGTCTGGGGCCAACGTCCTGACTTTC CSAESRSGANVLTF
many TRBJ1-1 NA TRBV29-1 TGCAGCGGTACAGGAGGGGGGAACACTGAAGCTTTCTTT CSGTGGGNTEAFF
few TRBJ2-1 NA TRBV24-1 TGTGCCACCAGTGATCGGACGCGCTACAATGAGCAGTTCTTC CATSDRTRYNEQFF
once TRBJ2-1 NA TRBV5-4 TGTGCCAGCAGCTTCGGCGGGGGCCTCTACAATGGGCAGTTCTTC CASSFGGGLYNGQFF
NA TRBJ1-2 NA TRBV7-9 TGTGCCAGCAGCGCTCAACGTGGTAACTATGGCTACACCTTC CASSAQRGNYGYTF
NA TRBJ2-1 TRBD2 TRBV6-1 TGTGCCAGCCGGAGTACTAGCGGGAGGGAGAGCTCCTACAATGAGCAGTTCTTC CASRSTSGRESSYNEQFF
many TRBJ2-7 NA TRBV5-1 TGCGCCAGCAGCATGTTAGCGGAAGCCTACGAGCAGTACTTC CASSMLAEAYEQYF
few TRBJ2-1 NA TRBV7-9 TGTGCCAGAGATCAAGGGGGGGATGAGCAGTTCTTC CARDQGGDEQFF
many TRBJ1-2 NA TRBV28 TGTGCCAGCAGTTTGAAAGCTAACTATGGCTACACCTTC CASSLKANYGYTF
many TRBJ2-5 NA TRBV27 TGTGCCAGCACGAACGACCAGTACTTC CASTNDQYF
many TRBJ2-3 NA TRBV9 TGTGCCAGCAGCGTAGGGAGCCACATCACAGATACGCAGTATTTT CASSVGSHITDTQYF
many TRBJ2-5 NA TRBV2 TGTGCCAGCGCACCCGGGACTTACCAAGAGACCCAGTACTTC CASAPGTYQETQYF
NA TRBJ1-2 TRBD1 TRBV7-9 TGTGCCAGCAGCTCCGGGACAGGGGGCAAGGGTGGCTACACCTTC CASSSGTGGKGGYTF
many TRBJ2-2 TRBD2 TRBV28 TGTGCCAGCAGTTACGAAACTAGCGGGAGTCTAACCGGGGAGCTGTTTTTT CASSYETSGSLTGELFF
few TRBJ2-1 NA TRBV7-3 TGTGCCAGCAGATCCCTAGAATCTAGTGAGCAGTTCTTC CASRSLESSEQFF
few TRBJ2-3 NA TRBV20-1 TGCAGTGCTAGACCGGGGCGGAGCTACACAGATACGCAGTATTTT CSARPGRSYTDTQYF
many TRBJ2-7 TRBD2 TRBV11-2 TGTGCCAGCAGAGAAAGCGGGAGTATCGACGAGCAGTACTTC CASRESGSIDEQYF
few TRBJ1-2 TRBD1 TRBV18 TGTGCCAGCTCACCTAAGACAGGGGGTCCACCCCTAAACTATGGCTACACCTTC CASSPKTGGPPLNYGYTF
NA TRBJ2-7 NA TRBV9 TGTGCCAGCAGCGTAGGGCTCGGGCTTGCCTACGAGCAGTACTTC CASSVGLGLAYEQYF
many TRBJ2-3 NA TRBV4-2 TGTGCCAGCAGCCAAGCCCGAGATACGCAGTATTTT CASSQARDTQYF
few TRBJ2-1 NA TRBV5-1 TGCGCCAGCAGCTTCCGGGGAAGCACCTACAATGAGCAGTTCTTC CASSFRGSTYNEQFF
NA TRBJ2-1 TRBD2 TRBV7-9 TGTGCCAGCAGCTTATTAGCGGGACTAGCGGGAGGGCCAGGGAATGAGCAGTTCTTC CASSLLAGLAGGPGNEQFF
NA TRBJ2-5 TRBD2 TRBV20-1 TGCAGTGCCCTCAGGACTAGCGGGAGGGGGGAGACCCAGTACTTC CSALRTSGRGETQYF
few TRBJ2-7 NA TRBV28 TGTGCCAGCAGTGAGCAAGAGCAGTACTTC CASSEQEQYF
NA TRBJ2-5 TRBD2 TRBV2 TGTGCCAGCAGTATCGGGGGGGCGGGAGAGACCCAGTACTTC CASSIGGAGETQYF
many TRBJ1-5 TRBD1 TRBV28 TGTGCCAGCAGTCCGTGGACAGGGTCTGGCAATCAGCCCCAGCATTTT CASSPWTGSGNQPQHF
many TRBJ2-4 NA TRBV28 TGTGCCAGCAGACGGACCGATATAGCCAAAAACATTCAGTACTTC CASRRTDIAKNIQYF
many TRBJ2-2 NA TRBV5-5 TGTGCCAGCAGCCCCAGCGGGTTCAACACCGGGGAGCTGTTTTTT CASSPSGFNTGELFF
many TRBJ1-2 NA TRBV7-9 TGTGCCAGCAGCTTAGGAGTGGGTGCAGGGCTCTATGGCTACACCTTC CASSLGVGAGLYGYTF
NA TRBJ1-6 NA TRBV19 TGTGCCAGTAGTATTTCAGGACCCTCCTATAATTCACCCCTCCACTTT CASSISGPSYNSPLHF
NA TRBJ2-5 NA TRBV20-1 TGCAGTGCCCCGGGCGTCCAAGAGACCCAGTACTTC CSAPGVQETQYF
few TRBJ2-5 NA TRBV29-1 TGCAGCGTTGAACCCAGAAGCCAAGAGACCCAGTACTTC CSVEPRSQETQYF
few TRBJ2-3 TRBD2 TRBV10-3 TGTGCCATCAGTCCCGGACTAGCGGGACAAACAGATACGCAGTATTTT CAISPGLAGQTDTQYF
many TRBJ2-5 NA TRBV6-2/TRBV6-3 TGTGCCAGCAGTTACCGATGGACAGCGGAGACCCAGTACTTC CASSYRWTAETQYF
many TRBJ2-3 NA TRBV20-1 TGCAGTGCTAAGACTAGAGCAGGCACAGATACGCAGTATTTT CSAKTRAGTDTQYF
NA TRBJ2-5 TRBD2 TRBV4-2 TGTGCCAGCAGCCAAGACATGGGGCTAGCGGGAGGGGAGACCCAGTACTTC CASSQDMGLAGGETQYF
many TRBJ1-6 TRBD1 TRBV28 TGTGCCAGCAGTTTGCCCCGATCCGGGACAGGGGATTCACCCCTCCACTTT CASSLPRSGTGDSPLHF
many TRBJ1-5 NA TRBV6-2/TRBV6-3 TGTGCCAGCAGTTACTCGACGGGGTATAGCAATCAGCCCCAGCATTTT CASSYSTGYSNQPQHF
NA TRBJ1-4 NA TRBV19 TGTGCCAGTAGTATCGGGTCCGGAAAACTGTTTTTT CASSIGSGKLFF
few TRBJ1-2 NA TRBV6-1 TGTGCCAGCAGTGAACATCTCGGCTACACCTTC CASSEHLGYTF
few TRBJ2-2 NA TRBV28 TGTGCCAGCAGGGTAGCGTCCGGGGAGCTGTTTTTT CASRVASGELFF
NA TRBJ2-7 NA TRBV5-1 TGTGCCAGCAGCTTGGCCAGGGCCAACTACGAGCAGTACTTC CASSLARANYEQYF
NA TRBJ2-2 NA TRBV28 TGTGCCAGCGGTTTAGAGCTAGGCGGGATGAACACCGGGGAGCTGTTTTTT CASGLELGGMNTGELFF
NA TRBJ1-3 NA TRBV20-1 TGCAGTGCTAGAGGGACTGGAAACACCATATATTTT CSARGTGNTIYF
NA TRBJ1-2 TRBD1 TRBV19 TGTGCCAGTAGTAGTACAACCGGGACAGGGTATTATGGCTACACCTTC CASSSTTGTGYYGYTF
NA TRBJ2-1 TRBD2 TRBV30 TGTGCCTGGAGTGGGACTAGCGGAAGAGATGAGCAGTTCTTC CAWSGTSGRDEQFF
few TRBJ2-1 NA TRBV29-1 TGCAGCGTTGAGGGCGTAAATGAGCAGTTCTTC CSVEGVNEQFF
NA TRBJ1-5 NA TRBV6-2/TRBV6-3 TGTGCCAGCAGTCCCCTGGCAGGGATTAGCAATCAGCCCCAGCATTTT CASSPLAGISNQPQHF
few TRBJ2-7 NA TRBV9 TGTGCCAGCAGCGTAGCTCAGGGGGGCCTTTACGAGCAGTACTTC CASSVAQGGLYEQYF
few TRBJ1-1 NA TRBV6-5 TGTGCCAGCAGTTACTCGGTCGGTGAAGCTTTCTTT CASSYSVGEAFF
NA TRBJ2-2 NA TRBV20-1 TGCAGTGCCAGAGTCCCGGCGGGGCTGTTTTTT CSARVPAGLFF